This paragraph reports one TCR beta chain. This receptor's antigen is unknown. No clone much larger than this one lies a single base away; base qualities are absent. The germline V gene specifies SGDLS as CDR1 and YYNGEE as CDR2. The CDR3 runs 15 residues from the cysteine to the phenylalanine. Only the CDR3 DNA stays, 45 bases, in frame from base 1. V and J are truncated by 3 bases and 1 base respectively, leaving an intervening sequence of 8 bases. This record comes from a study of cytomegalovirus exposure and HLA in healthy donors (dated by TCRdb to 2015 to 2018). As for the study more broadly: An earlier analysis of fewer than 750 of the donors reported approximately 280 Gb of sequence data and 95 million to 140 million unique TCR beta sequences obtained from around 170 million T cells. All discovery cohort repertoires had been generated on a single sequencing platform. An early release that covered several hundred HLA-typed donors contained about 300 gigabases of sequencing data and approximately 85 million unique TCR sequences. The number of typed donors differed by locus: about 620-640 for A, B, C, DRB1 and DQB1; some 500 for DQA1; 606 for DPA1; and some 430 for DPB1. In the later analysis, no new phenotypic data were used to find candidate immune exposures; instead, reliance was placed on TCR beta sequences and their occurrence across donors. To decide whether each TCR beta V gene segment behaved as functional or pseudogenic, an earlier analysis of fewer than 750 of the donors relied on high-throughput TCR beta sequencing. HLA typing covered class I and class II loci at four-digit resolution. The study was designed to test whether signatures of past pathogen exposure could be identified by cataloging public T cell receptors. In a later analysis, previously published TCR beta repertoires from several hundred donors were re-analyzed and high-resolution HLA genotyping was added so that TCR occurrence patterns could be studied. To predict cytomegalovirus infection status, the study brought together high-throughput TCR immunosequencing, statistical association of individual TCRs with disease status, and machine learning. Across under 500 genotyped donors of the cohort, an average of approximately 240,000 unique TCR beta nucleotide sequences per donor were sequenced, and roughly 20% of those sequences were non-productive. In addition to the first cohort of 650 to 800 subjects, a separate validation cohort of approximately 130 different subjects was used. About five DR-DQ haplotypes were treated as single units for association and clustering because of strong linkage in the cohort. The study profiled the T cell repertoires of about 640 subjects by immunosequencing and related them to cytomegalovirus serostatus. Of the approximately 400 genotyped donors, about 80% fell in the genetic ancestry cluster associated with self-reported Caucasian donors. Donor age, sex, ethnicity and CMV serostatus were collected together with the repertoire data. A later genetic analysis used genome-wide SNP genotypes for about 65% of the roughly 670 donors, treating that subset as a discovery cohort.

In total, approximately 700 healthy bone marrow donors made up the cohort. Cohort members were all nominally healthy when sampled, although unrecorded immune exposures were likely present. The donor tested CMV seropositive, placing the donor among the roughly 300 seropositive members of the cohort. A peripheral blood sample was provided by each donor, and peripheral blood mononuclear cells were used for TCR beta sequencing. The Qiagen DNeasy Blood Extraction Kit was used to extract genomic DNA from the blood cell samples. The method was the immunoSEQ multiplex PCR assay. The multiplex PCR relied on a mix of 60 forward primers for TCR Vbeta segments and 13 reverse primers for TCR Jbeta segments. Amplification of the CDR3 region of rearranged TCR beta genes was performed with a multiplex PCR assay on genomic DNA. The Illumina HiSeq System was used to sequence the amplified TCR beta libraries as 87-base-pair reads. In the authors' own workflow: In a later analysis, 77 million or so unique TCR beta chains were counted across the roughly 670 repertoires, and roughly 11 million of these chains were shared by at least two donors. To remove PCR and sequencing errors, raw reads were error-corrected and collapsed into unique sequences using a nearest-neighbor algorithm that merged closely related sequences. V, D and J gene segments were assigned by aligning CDR3 sequences to IMGT reference sequences. For a sequence to be retained, a match of at least six nucleotides was required to both a V gene segment and a J gene segment. A rearrangement counted as productive if the CDR3 had no stop codons and remained in frame with V and J, and every other rearrangement counted as non-productive. CDR3 was defined according to IMGT convention as the region running from the second conserved V-encoded cysteine to the conserved J-encoded phenylalanine. The earlier analysis of approximately 590 of the donors excluded any sequence lacking an unambiguous match to a single V gene segment. In an earlier analysis of some 590 of the donors, a V segment was called functional when productive rearrangements were above 56.7%, and segregating when the standard deviation between donors exceeded 5%. A statistical classification framework was built to diagnose cytomegalovirus status from the catalog of TCR beta chain sequences. V and J gene assignment, in a later analysis, came from comparing TCR nucleotide sequences with IMGT/GENE-DB human TR gene sequences. The TCRdist pipeline was used in a later analysis to assign CDR3 sequences and most-parsimonious VDJ recombination scenarios. A later analysis defined each TCR beta chain by its CDR3 amino acid sequence plus V-gene family, and excluded reads lacking a unique V-gene family. In a later analysis, approximately 640 highly shared, low-generation-probability nucleotide sequences were removed to address suspected cross-contamination and a sequencing artifact. For each public chain, a later analysis derived a clonal expansion index from normalized ranks of inferred template counts within each repertoire. Generation probabilities in a later analysis came from a VDJ recombination model fitted to out-of-frame rearrangements, and those results were checked against IGoR. In a later analysis, hypergeometric tests were used to score TCR-TCR, TCR-HLA and TCR-CMV co-occurrence, with a repertoire-size bias correction applied to TCR pairs. A later analysis estimated false discovery rates by permuting HLA or CMV assignments 20 times. In a later analysis, co-occurring TCRs were grouped with DBSCAN, and TCRdist sequence similarity was added when clustering was performed within HLA-allele-positive subsets. For co-occurrence clustering, repertoires with fewer than 30,000 or more than 120,000 public chains were excluded, along with four to six repertoires with anomalous nucleotide sharing. The table comes from immuneACCESS by way of TCRdb, which keeps in-frame sequences with V and J called. Part of the clones is missing from these tables; in studies checked, under half for an unresolved V gene and the rest for unknown reasons. The DNA gave D and trimming, while V, J and clone size come from that table. The sample data list around 170,000 clones, and about four fifths of these were observed just once. Approximately 2.4% of the sample lies in the top ten.

What the research found in general, with its limitations: According to a later analysis, most CMV-associated TCR beta chains appeared to be HLA-restricted, and the HLA associations seemed to be driven largely by CMV exposure. Because HLA typing was unavailable for some donors at each locus, only the typed subset was used in association tests. The classifier was reported to diagnose cytomegalovirus status with high specificity and sensitivity in both the original cohort and the validation cohort. Specific HLA alleles were associated with more than 15,000 TCR beta sequences at a false discovery rate of 0.05 in a later analysis. In the study, 150 to 200 TCR beta chains were listed as associated with cytomegalovirus. V-gene and J-gene trimming of TCR beta chains was associated with a missense DCLRE1C variant in a later genetic analysis, and the association was replicated in an independent cohort. Some IMGT-functional V segments, including TRBV6-2 and TRBV6-3, could not be told apart with the 87-base-pair reads, so those segments were excluded. A later analysis found that TCR association rates varied across HLA loci, with DRB1 alleles showing the most associated TCRs and HLA-C alleles the fewest. A further reported finding was that TCR beta sequences accurately predicted the HLA-A and HLA-B alleles for most subjects in the first cohort. It was suggested by the authors that the approach could potentially be generalized to other disease states and immunological phenotypes. Presence/absence analyses assumed roughly uniform sequencing depth across donors, an assumption that may not hold. An earlier analysis of around 540 of the donors showed that most TCR beta V segments appeared in productive rearrangements either about 90% or about 30% of the time, which broadly matched IMGT annotations. Because counts were too low, more than 15 rarely observed V segments, including chromosome 9 orphons, were excluded from the earlier analysis of under 650 of the donors. Most TCR sequences were seen in very few donors, while some public TCRs were found in many individuals. A few of the identified cytomegalovirus-associated TCR beta chains were confirmed in vitro to be specific for cytomegalovirus antigens. The only immune exposure information available for the cohort was CMV serostatus. The sequencing pipeline was judged likely to have produced a cluster of highly shared sequence variants as a technical artifact. Several of the top co-occurrence clusters appeared to be linked to parvovirus B19, influenza, CMV and Epstein-Barr virus, according to a later analysis. According to a later genetic analysis, donors in an Asian-associated ancestry cluster had fewer N-insertions in productive TCRs than the approximately 630-donor mean. This cohort had only TCR beta chains sequenced, and the lack of alpha or paired-chain data limited which features could be detected. When HLA alleles, especially DR and DQ, strongly co-occurred, TCR associations were difficult to assign to individual alleles. Correlated functional status among segregating V segments might reflect linkage disequilibrium, but an unknown experimental factor could not be ruled out. In a later analysis, HLA-associated TCR beta chains were found to be more clonally expanded and to have lower generation probabilities than equally common non-associated chains.

This clonotype was sampled from a woman aged 50 to 60 in good health and CMV-seropositive. The V and J segments used are TRBV9 and TRBJ2-6; confidence is insufficient to name the D gene. Material: PBMCs. The DNA reads TGTGCCAGCAGCGCACAACATTCTGGGGCCAACGTCCTGACTTTC. It encodes CASSAQHSGANVLTF.